This T cell receptor (beta chain) comes out of a study of blood T cell repertoires in COVID-19. Symptom resolution, clearance, or two negative PCRs marked the recovered donors of Cohort 3. Unmatched junction bases numbered 6, after V lost 8 bases and J lost 2 bases. CDR1 is MNHEY, CDR2 SVGAGI, per germline. This CDR3 is built from 13 residues. Sequenced by immunoSEQ multiplex PCR; TCRdb stores in-frame clones only, minus some. Here the sample spans approximately 150,000 clones, 87% being singletons. V usage is TRBV6-5 and J usage is TRBJ2-7; 7 bases are a match to TRBD1. The sequence came from a man aged 60 to 75 who had recovered from COVID-19. Source material: PBMCs or T cells enriched from blood (not recorded which). CDR3 nucleotide sequence: TGTGCCAGCGGATCGGGACAGCCCTACGAGCAGTACTTC. Amino acid sequence: CASGSGQPYEQYF.